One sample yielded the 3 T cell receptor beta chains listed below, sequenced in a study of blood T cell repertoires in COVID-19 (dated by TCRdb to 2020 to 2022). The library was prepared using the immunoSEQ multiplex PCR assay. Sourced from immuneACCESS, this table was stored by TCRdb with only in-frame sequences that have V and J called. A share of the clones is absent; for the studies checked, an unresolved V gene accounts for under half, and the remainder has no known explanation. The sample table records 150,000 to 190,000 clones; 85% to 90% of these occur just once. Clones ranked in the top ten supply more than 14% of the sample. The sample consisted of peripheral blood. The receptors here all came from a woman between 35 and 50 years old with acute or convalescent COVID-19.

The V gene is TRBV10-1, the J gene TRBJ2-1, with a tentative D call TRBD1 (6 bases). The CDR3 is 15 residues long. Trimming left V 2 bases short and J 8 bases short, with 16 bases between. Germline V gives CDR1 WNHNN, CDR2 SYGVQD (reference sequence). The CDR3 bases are TGCGCCAGCAGTGAGCTGGCGGGCAGGGGCGATGAGCAGTTCTTC. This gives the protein CASSELAGRGDEQFF.

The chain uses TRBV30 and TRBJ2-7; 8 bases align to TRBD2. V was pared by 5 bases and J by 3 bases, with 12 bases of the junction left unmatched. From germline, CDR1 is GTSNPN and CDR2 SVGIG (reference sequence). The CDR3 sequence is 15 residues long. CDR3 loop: CAWRSSGTSFYEQYF. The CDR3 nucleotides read TGTGCCTGGCGGAGCTCCGGGACTAGTTTCTACGAGCAGTACTTC.

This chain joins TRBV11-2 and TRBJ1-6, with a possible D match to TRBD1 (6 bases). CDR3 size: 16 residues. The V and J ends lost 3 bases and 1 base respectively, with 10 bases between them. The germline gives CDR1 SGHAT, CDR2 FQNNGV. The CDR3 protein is CASSFSDRSYNSPLHF. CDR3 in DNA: TGTGCCAGCAGCTTTAGTGACAGGTCCTATAATTCACCCCTCCACTTT.